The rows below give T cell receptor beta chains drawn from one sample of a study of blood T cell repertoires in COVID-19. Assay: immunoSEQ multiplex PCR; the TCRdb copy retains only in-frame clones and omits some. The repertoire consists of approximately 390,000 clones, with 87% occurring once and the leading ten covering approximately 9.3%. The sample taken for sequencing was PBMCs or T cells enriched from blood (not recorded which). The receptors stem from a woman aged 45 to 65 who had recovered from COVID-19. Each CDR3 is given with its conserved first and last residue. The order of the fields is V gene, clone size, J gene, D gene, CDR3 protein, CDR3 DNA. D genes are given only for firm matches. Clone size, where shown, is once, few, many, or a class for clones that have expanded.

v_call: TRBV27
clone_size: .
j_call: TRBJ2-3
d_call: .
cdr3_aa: CASSSRTPRTDTQYF
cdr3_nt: TGTGCCAGCAGTTCCCGGACTCCTCGCACAGATACGCAGTATTTT

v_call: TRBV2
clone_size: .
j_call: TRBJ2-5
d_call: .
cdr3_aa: CASSVIARGGETQYF
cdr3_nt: TGTGCCAGCAGTGTTATCGCCAGGGGAGGGGAGACCCAGTACTTC

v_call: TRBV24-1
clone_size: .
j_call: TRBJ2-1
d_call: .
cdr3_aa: CATSDPGQRGYNEQFF
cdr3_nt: TGTGCCACCAGTGACCCCGGACAGAGGGGCTACAATGAGCAGTTCTTC

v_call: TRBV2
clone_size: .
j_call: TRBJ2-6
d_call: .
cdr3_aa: CASSGQRGANVLTF
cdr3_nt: TGTGCCAGCAGTGGGCAACGCGGGGCCAACGTCCTGACTTTC

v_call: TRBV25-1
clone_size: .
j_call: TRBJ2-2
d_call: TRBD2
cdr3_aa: CATRLAGTGELFF
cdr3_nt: TGTGCCACCAGACTAGCGGGCACCGGGGAGCTGTTTTTT

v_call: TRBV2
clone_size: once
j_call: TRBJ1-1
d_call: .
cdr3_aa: CASTTGNTEAFF
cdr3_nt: TGTGCCAGCACCACAGGGAACACTGAAGCTTTCTTT

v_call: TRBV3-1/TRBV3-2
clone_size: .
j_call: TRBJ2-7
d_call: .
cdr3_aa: CASSYRVSYEQYF
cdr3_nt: TGTGCCAGCAGTTACAGGGTCTCCTACGAGCAGTACTTC

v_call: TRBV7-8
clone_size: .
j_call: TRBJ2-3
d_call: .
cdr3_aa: CASSLPFTDTQYF
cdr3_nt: TGTGCCAGCAGCTTACCCTTTACAGATACGCAGTATTTT

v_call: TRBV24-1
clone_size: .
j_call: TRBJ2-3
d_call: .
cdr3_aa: CATSGETDLPTDTQYF
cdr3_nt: TGTGCCACCAGTGGCGAGACAGACCTACCCACAGATACGCAGTATTTT

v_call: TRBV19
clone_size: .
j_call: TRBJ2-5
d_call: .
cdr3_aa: CASSISVQETQYF
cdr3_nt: TGTGCCAGTAGTATATCTGTACAAGAGACCCAGTACTTC

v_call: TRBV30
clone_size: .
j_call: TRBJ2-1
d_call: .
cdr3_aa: CAFTVGDGYNEQFF
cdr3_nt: TGTGCCTTTACTGTCGGGGATGGCTACAATGAGCAGTTCTTC

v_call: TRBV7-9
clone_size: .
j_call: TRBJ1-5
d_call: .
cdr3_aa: CASSLTGLNQPQHF
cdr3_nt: TGTGCCAGCAGCTTAACGGGACTTAATCAGCCCCAGCATTTT

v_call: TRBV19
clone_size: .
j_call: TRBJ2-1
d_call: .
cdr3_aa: CASSLNRGTEQFF
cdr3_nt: TGTGCCAGTAGTCTCAACCGGGGGACCGAGCAGTTCTTC

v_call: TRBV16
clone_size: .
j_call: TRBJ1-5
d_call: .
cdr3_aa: CASSPSRPLNGGPQHF
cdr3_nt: TGTGCCAGCAGCCCCTCCAGACCTCTCAACGGGGGGCCCCAGCATTTT

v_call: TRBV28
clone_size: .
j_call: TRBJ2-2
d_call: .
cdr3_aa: CASSVAGPTGELFF
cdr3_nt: TGTGCCAGCAGTGTGGCGGGGCCCACCGGGGAGCTGTTTTTT

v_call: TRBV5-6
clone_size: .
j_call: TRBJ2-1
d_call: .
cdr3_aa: CASSPTRREQFF
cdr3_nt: TGTGCCAGCAGCCCAACTAGACGCGAGCAGTTCTTC

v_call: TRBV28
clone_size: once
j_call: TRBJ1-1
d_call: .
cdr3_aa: CASKEGVRQAFF
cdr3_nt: TGTGCCAGCAAAGAAGGGGTCCGACAAGCTTTCTTT

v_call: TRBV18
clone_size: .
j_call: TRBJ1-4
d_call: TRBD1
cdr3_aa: CASSPKPGQDEKLFF
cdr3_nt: TGTGCCAGCTCACCAAAACCGGGACAGGATGAAAAACTGTTTTTT

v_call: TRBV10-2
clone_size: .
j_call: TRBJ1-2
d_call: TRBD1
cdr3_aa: CASSPPGTGALYGYTF
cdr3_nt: TGCGCCAGCAGCCCCCCGGGAACAGGGGCCCTATATGGCTACACCTTC

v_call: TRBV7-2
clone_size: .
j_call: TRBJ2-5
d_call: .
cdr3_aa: CASRRGLQETQYF
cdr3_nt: TGTGCCAGCAGAAGGGGACTCCAAGAGACCCAGTACTTC

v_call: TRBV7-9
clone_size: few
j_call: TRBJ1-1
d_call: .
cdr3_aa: CASSLGGNRDTEAFF
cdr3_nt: TGTGCCAGCAGCTTAGGGGGTAACAGGGACACTGAAGCTTTCTTT

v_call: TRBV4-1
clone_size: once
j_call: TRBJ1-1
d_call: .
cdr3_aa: CASSPRQVGNTEAFF
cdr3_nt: TGCGCCAGCAGCCCTAGACAGGTAGGGAACACTGAAGCTTTCTTT

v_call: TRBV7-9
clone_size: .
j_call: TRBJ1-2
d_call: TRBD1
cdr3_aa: CASSRGQGTEGYTF
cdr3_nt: TGTGCCAGCAGCCGAGGACAGGGAACGGAAGGCTACACCTTC

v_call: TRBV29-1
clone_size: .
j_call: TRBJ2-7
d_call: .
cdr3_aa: CSVGVWGGPYEQYF
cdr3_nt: TGCAGCGTGGGGGTGTGGGGGGGCCCCTACGAGCAGTACTTC

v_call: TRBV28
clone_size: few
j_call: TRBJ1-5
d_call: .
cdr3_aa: CASSLIFPTEGAQHF
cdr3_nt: TGTGCCAGCAGTTTAATCTTCCCGACGGAAGGGGCCCAGCATTTT

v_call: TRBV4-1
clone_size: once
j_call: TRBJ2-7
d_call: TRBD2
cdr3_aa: CASSQGTSGTYEQYF
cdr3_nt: TGCGCCAGCAGCCAAGGGACTAGCGGAACCTACGAGCAGTACTTC

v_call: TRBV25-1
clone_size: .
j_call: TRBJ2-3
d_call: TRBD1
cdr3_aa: CASRAGGMDTDTQYF
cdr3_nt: TGTGCCAGCAGAGCAGGGGGCATGGATACAGATACGCAGTATTTT

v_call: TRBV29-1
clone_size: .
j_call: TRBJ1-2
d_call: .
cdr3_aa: CSVEEGGNYGYTF
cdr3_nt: TGCAGCGTTGAAGAGGGGGGAAACTATGGCTACACCTTC

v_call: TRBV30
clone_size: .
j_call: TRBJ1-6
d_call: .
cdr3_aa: CAWSVSPRAGISSYNSPLHF
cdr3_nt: TGTGCCTGGAGTGTAAGCCCCAGGGCAGGGATCAGCTCCTATAATTCACCCCTCCACTTT

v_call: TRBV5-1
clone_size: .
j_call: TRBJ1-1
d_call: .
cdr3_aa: CASSSQGNTEAFF
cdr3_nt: TGCGCCAGCAGCTCGCAGGGGAACACTGAAGCTTTCTTT

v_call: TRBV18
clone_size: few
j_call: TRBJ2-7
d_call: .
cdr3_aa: CASSGSTGVSSYEQYF
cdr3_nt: TGTGCCAGCTCAGGGTCTACAGGAGTATCATCCTACGAGCAGTACTTC

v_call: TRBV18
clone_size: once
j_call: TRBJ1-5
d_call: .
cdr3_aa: CASSDTGGGQPQHF
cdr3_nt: TGTGCCAGCTCCGACACGGGGGGAGGTCAGCCCCAGCATTTT

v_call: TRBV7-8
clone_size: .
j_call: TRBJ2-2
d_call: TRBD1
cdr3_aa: CASSRTGGPEAGELFF
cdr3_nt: TGTGCCAGCAGCCGCACAGGGGGTCCCGAGGCCGGGGAGCTGTTTTTT

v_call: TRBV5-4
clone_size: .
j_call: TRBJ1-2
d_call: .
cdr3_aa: CASSPFATTGLGHGYTF
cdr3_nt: TGTGCCAGCAGCCCTTTCGCAACGACAGGCTTGGGGCATGGCTACACCTTC

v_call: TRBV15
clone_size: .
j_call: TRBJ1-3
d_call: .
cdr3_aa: CATSRDVGAGNTIYF
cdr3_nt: TGTGCCACCAGCAGAGATGTAGGGGCTGGAAACACCATATATTTT

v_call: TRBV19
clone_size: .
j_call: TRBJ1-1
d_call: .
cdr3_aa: CASNFGQINTEAFF
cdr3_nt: TGTGCCAGTAATTTCGGACAGATAAACACTGAAGCTTTCTTT

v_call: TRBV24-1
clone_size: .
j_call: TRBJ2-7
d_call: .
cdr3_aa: CATSEINRNSYEQYF
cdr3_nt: TGTGCCACCAGTGAAATTAACAGGAACTCCTACGAGCAGTACTTC

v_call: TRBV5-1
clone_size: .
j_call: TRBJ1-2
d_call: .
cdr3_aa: CASSRDNRNYGYTF
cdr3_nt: TGCGCCAGCAGCAGAGACAATCGCAACTATGGCTACACCTTC

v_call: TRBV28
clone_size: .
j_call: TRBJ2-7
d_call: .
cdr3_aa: CASSPNREADSYEQYF
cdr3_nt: TGTGCCAGCAGCCCCAATCGGGAAGCGGACTCCTACGAGCAGTACTTC

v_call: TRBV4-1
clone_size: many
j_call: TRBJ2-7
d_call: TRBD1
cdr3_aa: CASSQKLTGGYEQYF
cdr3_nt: TGCGCCAGCAGCCAAAAATTGACAGGGGGCTACGAGCAGTACTTC

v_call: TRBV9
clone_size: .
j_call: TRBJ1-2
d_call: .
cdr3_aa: CASSPPTGRPTF
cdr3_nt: TGTGCCAGCAGCCCCCCCACAGGGCGTCCCACCTTC

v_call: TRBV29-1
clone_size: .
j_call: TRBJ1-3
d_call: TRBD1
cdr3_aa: CSVDAGQQGNTIYF
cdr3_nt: TGCAGCGTTGATGCGGGACAGCAAGGAAACACCATATATTTT

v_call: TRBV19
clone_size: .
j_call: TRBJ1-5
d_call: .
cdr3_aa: CASSVDSTNQPQHF
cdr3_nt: TGTGCCAGTAGTGTGGACAGTACTAATCAGCCCCAGCATTTT

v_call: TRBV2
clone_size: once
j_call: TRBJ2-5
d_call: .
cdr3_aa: CASRTGRQETQYF
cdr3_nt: TGTGCCAGCAGAACAGGGCGCCAAGAGACCCAGTACTTC

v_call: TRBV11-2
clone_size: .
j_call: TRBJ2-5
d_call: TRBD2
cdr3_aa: CASSLQRGDQETQYF
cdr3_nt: TGTGCCAGCAGCTTACAGCGGGGGGATCAAGAGACCCAGTACTTC